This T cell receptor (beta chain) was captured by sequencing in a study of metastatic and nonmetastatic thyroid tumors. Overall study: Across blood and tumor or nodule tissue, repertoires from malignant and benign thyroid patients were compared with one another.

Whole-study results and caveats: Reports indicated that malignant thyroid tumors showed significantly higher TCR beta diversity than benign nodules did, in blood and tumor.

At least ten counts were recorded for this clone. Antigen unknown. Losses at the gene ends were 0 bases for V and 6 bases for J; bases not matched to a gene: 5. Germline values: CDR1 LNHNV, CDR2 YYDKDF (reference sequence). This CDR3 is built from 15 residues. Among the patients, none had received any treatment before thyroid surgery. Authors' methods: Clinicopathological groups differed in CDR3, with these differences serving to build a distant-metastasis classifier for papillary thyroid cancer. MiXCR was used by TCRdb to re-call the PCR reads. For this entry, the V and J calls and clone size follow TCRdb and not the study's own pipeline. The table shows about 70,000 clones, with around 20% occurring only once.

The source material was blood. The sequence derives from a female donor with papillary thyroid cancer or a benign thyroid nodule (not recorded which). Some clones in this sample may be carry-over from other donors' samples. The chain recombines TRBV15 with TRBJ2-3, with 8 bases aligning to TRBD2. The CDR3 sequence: CATSREETSVDTQYF. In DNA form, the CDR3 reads TGTGCCACCAGCAGAGAAGAGACTAGCGTTGATACGCAGTATTTT.